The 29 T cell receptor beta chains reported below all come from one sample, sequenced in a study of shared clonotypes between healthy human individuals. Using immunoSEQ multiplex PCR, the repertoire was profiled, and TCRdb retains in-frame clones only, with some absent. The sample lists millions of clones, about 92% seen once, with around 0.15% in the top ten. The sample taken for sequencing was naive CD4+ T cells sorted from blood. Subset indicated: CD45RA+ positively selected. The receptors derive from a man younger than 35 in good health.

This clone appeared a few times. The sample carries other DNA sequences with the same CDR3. The CDR3 DNA sequence: TGTGCCAGCAGCTTAGAACGGAACACTGAAGCTTTCTTT. As protein: CASSLERNTEAFF. The chain combines TRBV11-3 with TRBJ1-1; D call uncertain. Germline V gene data show CDR1 as SGHNT and CDR2 as YENEEA. Deletions cut 0 bases from V and 1 base from J, with 3 bases between. The CDR3 loop spans 13 amino acids.

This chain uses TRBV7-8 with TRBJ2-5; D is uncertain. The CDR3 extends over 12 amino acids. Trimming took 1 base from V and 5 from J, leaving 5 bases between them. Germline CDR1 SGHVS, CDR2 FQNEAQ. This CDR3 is CASSLELETQYF. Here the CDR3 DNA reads TGTGCCAGCAGCTTAGAGTTGGAGACCCAGTACTTC.

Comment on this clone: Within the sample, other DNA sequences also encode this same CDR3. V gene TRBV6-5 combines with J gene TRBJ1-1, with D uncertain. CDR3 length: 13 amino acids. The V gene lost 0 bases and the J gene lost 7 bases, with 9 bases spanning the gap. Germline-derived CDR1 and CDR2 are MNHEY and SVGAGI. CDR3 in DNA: TGTGCCAGCAGTTACTCCGCCGGGAATGAAGCTTTCTTT. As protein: CASSYSAGNEAFF.

CDR3: CASSLSGLAGVVDTQYF. The CDR3 DNA is TGTGCCAGCAGCTTGTCGGGACTAGCGGGAGTAGTAGATACGCAGTATTTT. The chain links TRBV5-4 to TRBJ2-3; 14 bases line up with TRBD2. The CDR3 is made up of 17 amino acids. Trimming removed 1 base from V and 5 bases from J; junction bases left unmatched: 6. From germline, CDR1 is SGHNT and CDR2 YYREEE (reference sequence).

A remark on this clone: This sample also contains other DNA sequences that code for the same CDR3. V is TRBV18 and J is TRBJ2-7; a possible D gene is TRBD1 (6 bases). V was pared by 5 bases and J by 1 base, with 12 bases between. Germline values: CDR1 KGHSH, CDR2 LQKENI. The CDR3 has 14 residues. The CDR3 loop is CASSSGTSSYEQYF. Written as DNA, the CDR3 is TGTGCCAGCTCATCCGGGACATCATCCTACGAGCAGTACTTC.

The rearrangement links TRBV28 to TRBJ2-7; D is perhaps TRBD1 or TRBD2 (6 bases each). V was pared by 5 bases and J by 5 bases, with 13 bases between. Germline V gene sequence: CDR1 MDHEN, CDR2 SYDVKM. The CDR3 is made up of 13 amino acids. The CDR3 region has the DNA TGTGCCAGCAGTACCCCGGGGGCCCACGAGCAGTACTTC. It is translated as CASSTPGAHEQYF.

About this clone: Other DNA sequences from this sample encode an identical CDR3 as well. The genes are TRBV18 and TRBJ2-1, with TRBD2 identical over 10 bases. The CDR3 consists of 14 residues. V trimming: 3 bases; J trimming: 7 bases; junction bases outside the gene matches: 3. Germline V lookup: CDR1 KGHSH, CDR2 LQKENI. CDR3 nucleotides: TGTGCCAGCTCACCGCTAGCGGGAGATAATGAGCAGTTCTTC. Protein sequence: CASSPLAGDNEQFF.

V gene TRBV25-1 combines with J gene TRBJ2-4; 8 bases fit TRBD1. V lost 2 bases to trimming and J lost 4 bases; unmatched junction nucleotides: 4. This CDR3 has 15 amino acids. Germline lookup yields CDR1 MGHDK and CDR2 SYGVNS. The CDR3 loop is CASSEVGTGKNIQYF. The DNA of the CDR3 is TGTGCCAGCAGTGAAGTTGGGACAGGTAAAAACATTCAGTACTTC.

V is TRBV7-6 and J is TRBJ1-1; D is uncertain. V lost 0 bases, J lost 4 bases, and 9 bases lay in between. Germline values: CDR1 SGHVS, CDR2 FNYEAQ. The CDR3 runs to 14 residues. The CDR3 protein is CASSLAGRPTEAFF. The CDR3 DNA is TGTGCCAGCAGCTTAGCGGGCCGACCCACTGAAGCTTTCTTT.

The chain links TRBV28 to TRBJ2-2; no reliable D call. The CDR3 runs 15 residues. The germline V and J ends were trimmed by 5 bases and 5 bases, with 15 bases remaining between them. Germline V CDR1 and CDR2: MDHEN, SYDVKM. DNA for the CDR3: TGTGCCAGCAGTCTGTCCCCCGTGGGGACCGGGGAGCTGTTTTTT. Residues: CASSLSPVGTGELFF.

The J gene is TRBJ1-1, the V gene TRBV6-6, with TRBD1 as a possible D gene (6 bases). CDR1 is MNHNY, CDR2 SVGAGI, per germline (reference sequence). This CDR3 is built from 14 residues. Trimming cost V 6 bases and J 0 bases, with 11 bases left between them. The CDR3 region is CASRNRDLNTEAFF. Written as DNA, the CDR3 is TGTGCCAGCAGAAACAGGGATTTGAACACTGAAGCTTTCTTT.

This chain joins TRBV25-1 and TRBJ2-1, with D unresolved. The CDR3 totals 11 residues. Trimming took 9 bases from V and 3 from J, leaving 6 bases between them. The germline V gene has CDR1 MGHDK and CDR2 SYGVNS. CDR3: CASRLYNEQFF. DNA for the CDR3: TGTGCCAGTAGACTCTACAATGAGCAGTTCTTC.

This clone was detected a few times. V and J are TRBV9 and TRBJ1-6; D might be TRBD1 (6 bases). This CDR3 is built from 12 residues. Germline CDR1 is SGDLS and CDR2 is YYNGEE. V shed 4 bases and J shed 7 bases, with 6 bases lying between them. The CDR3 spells CASSRGNSPLHF. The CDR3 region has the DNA TGTGCCAGCAGCAGGGGGAATTCACCCCTCCACTTT.

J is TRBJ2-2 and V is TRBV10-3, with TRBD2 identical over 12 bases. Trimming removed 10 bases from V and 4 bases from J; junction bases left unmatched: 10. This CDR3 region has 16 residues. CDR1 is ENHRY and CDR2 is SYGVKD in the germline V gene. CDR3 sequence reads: CASRPPGLAGTGELFF. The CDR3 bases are TGTGCCAGCAGGCCTCCGGGACTAGCGGGCACCGGGGAGCTGTTTTTT.

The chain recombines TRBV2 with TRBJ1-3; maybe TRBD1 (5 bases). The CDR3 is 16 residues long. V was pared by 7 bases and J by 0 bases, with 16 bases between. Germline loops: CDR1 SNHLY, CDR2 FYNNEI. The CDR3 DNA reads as TGTGCCAGCACGTTAATCACAGGACTCTCTGGAAACACCATATATTTT. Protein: CASTLITGLSGNTIYF. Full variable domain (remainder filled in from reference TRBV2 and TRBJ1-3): EPEVTQTPSHQVTQMGQEVILRCVPISNHLYFYWYRQILGQKVEFLVSFYNNEISEKSEIFDDQFSVERPDGSNFTLKIRSTKLEDSAMYFCASTLITGLSGNTIYFGEGSWLTVV.

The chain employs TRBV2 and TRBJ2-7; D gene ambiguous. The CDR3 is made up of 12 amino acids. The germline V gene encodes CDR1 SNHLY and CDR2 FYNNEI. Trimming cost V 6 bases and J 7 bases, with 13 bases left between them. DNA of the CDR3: TGTGCCAGCAGCTCGGACGGGCAGGAGCAGTACTTC. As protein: CASSSDGQEQYF.

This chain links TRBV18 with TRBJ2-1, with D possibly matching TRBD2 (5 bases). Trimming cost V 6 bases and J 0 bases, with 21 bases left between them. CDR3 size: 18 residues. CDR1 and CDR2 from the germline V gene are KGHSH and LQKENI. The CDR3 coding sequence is TGTGCCAGCTCCCGCGGGTCCGGCCCGCCGAGCTCCTACAATGAGCAGTTCTTC. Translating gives CASSRGSGPPSSYNEQFF.

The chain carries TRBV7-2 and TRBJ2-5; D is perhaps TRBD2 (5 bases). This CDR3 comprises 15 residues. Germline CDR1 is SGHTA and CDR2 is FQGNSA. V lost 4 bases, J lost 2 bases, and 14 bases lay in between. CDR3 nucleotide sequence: TGTGCCAGCAGCTCCCCTGAGCGGATACAAGAGACCCAGTACTTC. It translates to CASSSPERIQETQYF.

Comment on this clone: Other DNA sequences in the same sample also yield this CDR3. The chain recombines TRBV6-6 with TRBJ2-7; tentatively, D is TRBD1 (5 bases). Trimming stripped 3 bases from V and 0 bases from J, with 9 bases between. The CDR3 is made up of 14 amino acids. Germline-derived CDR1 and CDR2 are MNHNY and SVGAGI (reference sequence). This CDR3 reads CASSYGQGSYEQYF. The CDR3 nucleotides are TGTGCCAGCAGTTATGGGCAGGGCTCCTACGAGCAGTACTTC.

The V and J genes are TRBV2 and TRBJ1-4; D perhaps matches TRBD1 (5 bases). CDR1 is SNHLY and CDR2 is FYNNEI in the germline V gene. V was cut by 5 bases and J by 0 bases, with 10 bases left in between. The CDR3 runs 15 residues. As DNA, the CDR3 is TGTGCCAGCAGTAGGAGGGGTCCAACTAATGAAAAACTGTTTTTT. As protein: CASSRRGPTNEKLFF. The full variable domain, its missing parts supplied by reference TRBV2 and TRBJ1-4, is EPEVTQTPSHQVTQMGQEVILRCVPISNHLYFYWYRQILGQKVEFLVSFYNNEISEKSEIFDDQFSVERPDGSNFTLKIRSTKLEDSAMYFCASSRRGPTNEKLFFGSGTQLSVL.

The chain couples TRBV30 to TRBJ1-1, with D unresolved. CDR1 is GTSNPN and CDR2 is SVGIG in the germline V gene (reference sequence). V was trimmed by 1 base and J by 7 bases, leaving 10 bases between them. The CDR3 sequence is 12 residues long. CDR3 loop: CAWSASDGEAFF. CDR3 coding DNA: TGTGCCTGGAGTGCCTCGGACGGTGAAGCTTTCTTT.

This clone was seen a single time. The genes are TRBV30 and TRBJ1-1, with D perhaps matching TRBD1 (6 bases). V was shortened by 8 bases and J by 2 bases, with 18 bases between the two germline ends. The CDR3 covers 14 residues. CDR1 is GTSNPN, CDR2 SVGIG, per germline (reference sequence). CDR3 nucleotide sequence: TGTGCCCGCGGAGTGACAGGAGGAAACACTGAAGCTTTCTTT. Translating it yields CARGVTGGNTEAFF.

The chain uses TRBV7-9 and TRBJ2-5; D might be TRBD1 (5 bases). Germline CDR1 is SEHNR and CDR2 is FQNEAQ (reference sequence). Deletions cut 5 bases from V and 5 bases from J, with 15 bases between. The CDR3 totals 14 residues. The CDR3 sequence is CASSATGPSETQYF. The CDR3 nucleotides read TGTGCCAGCAGCGCAACAGGACCGAGCGAGACCCAGTACTTC.

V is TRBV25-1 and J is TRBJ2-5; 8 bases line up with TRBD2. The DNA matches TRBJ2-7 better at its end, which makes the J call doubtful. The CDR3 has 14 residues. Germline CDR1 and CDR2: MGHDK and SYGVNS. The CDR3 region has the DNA TGTGCCAGCAGTGGAGCGGGAGCTATCTACGAGCAGTACTTC. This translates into CASSGAGAIYEQYF.

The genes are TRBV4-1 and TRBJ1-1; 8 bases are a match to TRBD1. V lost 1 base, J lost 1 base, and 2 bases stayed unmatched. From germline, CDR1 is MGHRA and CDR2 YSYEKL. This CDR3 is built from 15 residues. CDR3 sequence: CASSQGTGKNTEAFF. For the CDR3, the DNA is TGCGCCAGCAGCCAAGGGACAGGGAAGAACACTGAAGCTTTCTTT.

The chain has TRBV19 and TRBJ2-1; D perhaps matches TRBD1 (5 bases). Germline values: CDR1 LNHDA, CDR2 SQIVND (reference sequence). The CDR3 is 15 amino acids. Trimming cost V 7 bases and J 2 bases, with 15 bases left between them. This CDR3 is CASTQQGPTYNEQFF. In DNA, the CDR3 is TGTGCCAGTACCCAGCAGGGTCCCACCTACAATGAGCAGTTCTTC.

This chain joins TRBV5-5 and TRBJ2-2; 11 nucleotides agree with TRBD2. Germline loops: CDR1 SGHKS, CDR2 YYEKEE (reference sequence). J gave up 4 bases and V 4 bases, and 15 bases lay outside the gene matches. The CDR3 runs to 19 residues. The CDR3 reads CASSLRLAGSSQGTGELFF. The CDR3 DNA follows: TGTGCCAGCAGCCTCCGACTAGCGGGGTCATCTCAAGGCACCGGGGAGCTGTTTTTT.

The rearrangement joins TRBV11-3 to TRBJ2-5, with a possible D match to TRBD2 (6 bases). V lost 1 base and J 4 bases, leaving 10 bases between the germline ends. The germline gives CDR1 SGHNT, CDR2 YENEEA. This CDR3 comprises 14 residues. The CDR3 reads CASSLGQGGETQYF. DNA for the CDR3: TGTGCCAGCAGCTTAGGCCAGGGAGGAGAGACCCAGTACTTC.

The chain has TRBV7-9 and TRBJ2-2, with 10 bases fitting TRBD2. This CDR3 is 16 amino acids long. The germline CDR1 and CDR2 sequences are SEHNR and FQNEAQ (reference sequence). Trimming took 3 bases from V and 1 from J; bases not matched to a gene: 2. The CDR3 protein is CASSFLAGVNTGELFF. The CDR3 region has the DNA TGTGCCAGCAGCTTCCTAGCGGGAGTGAACACCGGGGAGCTGTTTTTT. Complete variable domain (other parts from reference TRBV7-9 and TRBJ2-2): DTGVSQNPRHKITKRGQNVTFRCDPISEHNRLYWYRQTLGQGPEFLTYFQNEAQLEKSRLLSDRFSAERPKGSFSTLEIQRTEQGDSAMYLCASSFLAGVNTGELFFGEGSRLTVL.